These 30 T cell receptor beta chains came from one sample sequenced in a study of cytotoxic CD8 clonotypes in ibrutinib-treated CLL listed by TCRdb under 2021. Libraries were built with the immunoSEQ multiplex PCR assay. What TCRdb holds here is the immuneACCESS table cut down to in-frame rearrangements. Part of the clones is not present; checked against another copy, under half of the missing clones reflect an unresolved V gene, and the others are unexplained. This sample holds roughly 130,000 clones; approximately 80% were observed only once. The top ten clonotypes cover roughly 13% of the sample. This specimen's time point label, interpreted: approximately eleven months on ibrutinib. The source was PBMCs, collected after 12 months of ibrutinib treatment. The origin of the receptors is a human donor with chronic lymphocytic leukemia.

V and J are TRBV5-6 and TRBJ2-1; 9 nucleotides line up with TRBD1. Germline trimming cut 4 bases from V and 3 bases from J; bases unmatched to any gene: 5. The CDR3 covers 15 residues. CDR1 is SGHDT and CDR2 is YYEEEE in the germline V gene. CDR3 sequence: CASSQDRGYYNEQFF. DNA of the CDR3: TGTGCCAGCAGCCAGGACAGGGGCTACTACAATGAGCAGTTCTTC.

J is TRBJ2-7 and V is TRBV7-2; D remains unclear. Germline V CDR1 and CDR2: SGHTA, FQGNSA. The CDR3 is made up of 15 amino acids. Trimming stripped 2 bases from V and 3 bases from J, with 14 bases between. The CDR3 sequence is CASSLSLGVNYEQYF. CDR3 nucleotides: TGTGCCAGCAGCTTATCTTTAGGAGTAAACTACGAGCAGTACTTC. The variable domain in full, with the rest retrieved from reference TRBV7-2 and TRBJ2-7, is GAGVSQSPSNKVTEKGKDVELRCDPISGHTALYWYRQSLGQGLEFLIYFQGNSAPDKSGLPSDRFSAERTGGSVSTLTIQRTQQEDSAVYLCASSLSLGVNYEQYFGPGTRLTVT.

Here the CDR3 reads CAWSLTRPSVNTGELFF. The CDR3, as DNA: TGTGCCTGGAGCCTGACTAGACCTTCTGTGAACACCGGGGAGCTGTTTTTT. The chain has TRBV30 and TRBJ2-2, with D tentatively TRBD2 (6 bases). Trimming pared 3 bases from V and 1 base from J, leaving 18 bases between. Per germline, CDR1 GTSNPN and CDR2 SVGIG (reference sequence). The CDR3 loop spans 17 amino acids.

This clone appeared a single time. The rearrangement joins TRBV29-1 to TRBJ2-2; a possible D gene is TRBD1 (5 bases). Trimming took off 0 bases at V and 3 bases at J, with 14 bases between the two ends. Germline V gene lookup returns CDR1 SQVTM and CDR2 ANQGSEA. The CDR3 has 16 residues. CDR3 region: CSVEDPNRPYTGELFF. The CDR3 bases are TGCAGCGTTGAAGATCCTAACAGGCCATACACCGGGGAGCTGTTTTTT.

The rearrangement joins TRBV6-5 to TRBJ2-3, with unresolved D. This CDR3 region has 16 residues. Germline lookup yields CDR1 MNHEY and CDR2 SVGAGI. Trimming left V 0 bases short and J 0 bases short, with 10 bases between. Written as DNA, the CDR3 is TGTGCCAGCAGTTACTCGCACAGACCAAGCACAGATACGCAGTATTTT. The encoded protein is CASSYSHRPSTDTQYF.

The V and J genes are TRBV9 and TRBJ1-1; D not resolved. Germline V lookup: CDR1 SGDLS, CDR2 YYNGEE. This CDR3 is built from 14 residues. V lost 3 bases to trimming and J lost 1 base, with 10 bases between them. The CDR3 loop reads CASSAMSSNTEAFF. CDR3 nucleotides: TGTGCCAGCAGCGCGATGAGTTCGAACACTGAAGCTTTCTTT.

CDR3 protein: CTSSQGLQEQGKPYNEQFF. The CDR3 nucleotides are TGCACCAGCAGCCAAGGACTACAGGAACAGGGGAAACCCTACAATGAGCAGTTCTTC. The V and J genes are TRBV1 and TRBJ2-1; TRBD1 is the table's D call and was not checked against the DNA. TRBV1 is a recognized pseudogene. The CDR3 extends over 19 amino acids.

The chain uses TRBV4-1 and TRBJ2-1; D remains unclear. This CDR3 comprises 19 residues. Germline V lookup: CDR1 MGHRA, CDR2 YSYEKL. The V end was cut by 4 bases, the J end by 6 bases, with 28 bases between. The CDR3 sequence: CASSPRNVGHWVTGNEQFF. In DNA, the CDR3 is TGCGCCAGCAGCCCGAGGAATGTGGGCCACTGGGTGACTGGCAATGAGCAGTTCTTC.

The gene calls are TRBV18 and TRBJ1-1; a possible D gene is TRBD1 (6 bases). Germline CDR1 reads KGHSH; CDR2 reads LQKENI. V was shortened by 4 bases and J by 1 base, with 13 bases between the two germline ends. This CDR3 comprises 15 residues. Here the CDR3 reads CASSLNRAQNTEAFF. The CDR3 coding sequence is TGTGCCAGCTCACTAAACAGGGCCCAGAACACTGAAGCTTTCTTT.

This chain connects TRBV10-3 to TRBJ1-2; D is perhaps TRBD1 (6 bases). The CDR3 extends over 16 amino acids. V was pared by 1 base and J by 3 bases, with 15 bases between. The germline CDR1 and CDR2 sequences are ENHRY and SYGVKD. CDR3 sequence (DNA): TGTGCCATCAGTGAGTTCGGACAGCAAAACGACTATGGCTACACCTTC. This encodes CAISEFGQQNDYGYTF.

The chain combines TRBV19 with TRBJ1-1, with a tentative D call TRBD1 (5 bases). The ends were cut back, 1 base at V and 1 base at J, with 10 bases in the middle. The CDR3 length is 15 residues. CDR1 and CDR2 from the germline V gene are LNHDA and SQIVND (reference sequence). CDR3 region: CASSIGAGWNTEAFF. The DNA of the CDR3 is TGTGCCAGTAGTATAGGGGCAGGGTGGAACACTGAAGCTTTCTTT.

CDR3 nucleotides: TGTGCCATCTCGGAGCCTGGGGCCAACGTCCTGACTTTC. This sequence encodes CAISEPGANVLTF. V gene TRBV10-3 combines with J gene TRBJ2-6; the D is unclear. This CDR3 spans 13 amino acids. Germline CDR1 is ENHRY and CDR2 is SYGVKD. Trimming removed 8 bases from V and 2 bases from J, with 7 bases in between.

This chain connects TRBV2 to TRBJ2-1; D gene uncertain. Deletions cut 7 bases from V and 10 bases from J, with 11 bases between. The CDR3 runs to 11 residues. CDR1 and CDR2 from the germline V gene are SNHLY and FYNNEI. The CDR3 DNA sequence: TGTGCCAGCAAGTCTGCATTCGAGCAGTTCTTC. Translation gives CASKSAFEQFF.

The chain links TRBV10-3 to TRBJ2-3; D is possibly TRBD2 (6 bases). Germline assignment: CDR1 ENHRY and CDR2 SYGVKD. This CDR3 comprises 12 residues. V was pared by 0 bases and J by 8 bases, with 6 bases between. The CDR3 DNA is TGTGCCATCAGTGAGTCGGGGGGTACGCAGTATTTT. Translated, it gives CAISESGGTQYF.

This clone was observed a single time. This chain uses TRBV7-2 with TRBJ2-3; unclear D gene. Trimming took off 5 bases at V and 6 bases at J, with 9 bases between the two ends. This CDR3 is built from 12 residues. The V gene's germline CDR1 is SGHTA and CDR2 FQGNSA. DNA of the CDR3: TGTGCCAGCAGCCCAAGGTCGGATACGCAGTATTTT. This encodes CASSPRSDTQYF. Drawing the rest from reference TRBV7-2 and TRBJ2-3, the complete variable domain is GAGVSQSPSNKVTEKGKDVELRCDPISGHTALYWYRQSLGQGLEFLIYFQGNSAPDKSGLPSDRFSAERTGGSVSTLTIQRTQQEDSAVYLCASSPRSDTQYFGPGTRLTVL.

This chain uses TRBV7-2 with TRBJ2-7, with TRBD2 identical over 11 bases. The CDR3 covers 15 residues. Germline V gives CDR1 SGHTA, CDR2 FQGNSA. Losses at the gene ends were 5 bases for V and 4 bases for J; bases not matched to a gene: 7. The CDR3 DNA follows: TGTGCCAGCAGCCCCACTAGCGGGAGTGGGTACGAGCAGTACTTC. Translated, it gives CASSPTSGSGYEQYF.

The rearrangement joins TRBV4-3 to TRBJ1-2; 7 positions agree with TRBD1. Germline CDR1 and CDR2: LGHNA and YSLEER. Trimming cost V 4 bases and J 8 bases; bases outside gene matches: 10. The CDR3 length is 14 residues. In nucleotides, the CDR3 is TGCGCCAGCAGCCGAAACAGGGGAGAGCGCGGCTACACCTTC. This translates into CASSRNRGERGYTF.

This chain joins TRBV2 and TRBJ2-1; 10 nucleotides line up with TRBD2. Trimming took 5 bases from V and 4 from J; bases not matched to a gene: 8. This CDR3 has 16 residues. Germline loops: CDR1 SNHLY, CDR2 FYNNEI. CDR3 loop: CASSTWLAGVYNEQFF. The CDR3 bases are TGTGCCAGCAGTACTTGGCTAGCGGGAGTATACAATGAGCAGTTCTTC.

CDR3: CASSLQGRYQPQHF. For the CDR3, the DNA is TGTGCCAGCAGTCTACAGGGGAGGTACCAGCCCCAGCATTTT. This chain connects TRBV6-6 to TRBJ1-5, with TRBD1 identical over 7 bases. Germline values: CDR1 MNHNY, CDR2 SVGAGI (reference sequence). There are 14 residues in the CDR3. The trim removed 5 bases at V and 7 bases at J, leaving 8 bases unmatched.

This chain joins TRBV6-6 and TRBJ2-4; D is ambiguous. The length of the CDR3 is 16 residues. V was shortened by 4 bases and J by 0 bases, with 13 bases between the two germline ends. CDR1 and CDR2 from the germline V gene are MNHNY and SVGAGI (reference sequence). In DNA form, the CDR3 reads TGTGCCAGCAGTTTCCAACGAGGTCTAGCCAAAAACATTCAGTACTTC. Translated, it gives CASSFQRGLAKNIQYF.

The chain recombines TRBV4-3 with TRBJ2-2; D gene unclear. The V end lost 2 bases, the J end lost 5 bases, and 12 bases lay between the germline ends. CDR3 length: 15 amino acids. Per the germline V gene, CDR1 is LGHNA and CDR2 is YSLEER. This CDR3 reads CASSQSPFNTGELFF. CDR3 bases: TGCGCCAGCAGCCAATCCCCGTTTAATACCGGGGAGCTGTTTTTT.

The V call is TRBV15, the J call TRBJ2-7; D remains unclear. Germline CDR1 is LNHNV and CDR2 is YYDKDF (reference sequence). There are 16 residues in the CDR3. The V and J ends lost 0 bases and 2 bases respectively, with 14 bases between them. In DNA form, the CDR3 reads TGTGCCACCAGCAGAGATGCGGCCGGGCTAGCCTACGAGCAGTACTTC. Encoded protein: CATSRDAAGLAYEQYF.

The rearrangement links TRBV6-6 to TRBJ2-1, with TRBD1 matching 10 bases. Germline loops: CDR1 MNHNY, CDR2 SVGAGI (reference sequence). Germline trimming cut 6 bases from V and 9 bases from J; bases unmatched to any gene: 8. The CDR3 loop spans 14 amino acids. The CDR3 DNA sequence: TGTGCCAGCAGACGACAGGGGGCGTACGGTGAGCAGTTCTTC. Its protein is CASRRQGAYGEQFF.

The chain joins TRBV5-1 to TRBJ1-1, with D maybe TRBD1 (5 bases). This CDR3 has 14 amino acids. V lost 5 bases and J 0 bases, leaving 11 bases between the germline ends. Germline lookup yields CDR1 SGHRS and CDR2 YFSETQ. In nucleotides, the CDR3 is TGCGCCAGCAGTAAACAGGACCTGAACACTGAAGCTTTCTTT. Translation gives CASSKQDLNTEAFF.

The chain employs TRBV18 and TRBJ2-5; TRBD1 matches 7 bases. The CDR3 loop spans 15 amino acids. Germline V gives CDR1 KGHSH, CDR2 LQKENI. Trimming at V came to 1 base and at J to 5 bases, leaving 7 bases not matched to a gene. The CDR3 reads CASSPLKGAQETQYF. The CDR3 DNA reads TGTGCCAGCTCACCACTGAAGGGGGCGCAGGAGACCCAGTACTTC. Variable domain in full (rest from reference TRBV18 and TRBJ2-5): NAGVMQNPRHLVRRRGQEARLRCSPMKGHSHVYWYRQLPEEGLKFMVYLQKENIIDESGMPKERFSAEFPKEGPSILRIQQVVRGDSAAYFCASSPLKGAQETQYFGPGTRLLVL.

This rearrangement joins TRBV7-2 to TRBJ2-1, with D perhaps assigned TRBD1 or TRBD2 (5 bases each). The CDR3 runs to 15 residues. In germline, CDR1 is SGHTA, CDR2 FQGNSA. The V end lost 5 bases, the J end lost 3 bases, and 14 bases lay between the germline ends. The CDR3 DNA follows: TGTGCCAGCAGCCAAGAGGGGCCAGTCTACAATGAGCAGTTCTTC. As protein: CASSQEGPVYNEQFF.

The chain has TRBV2 and TRBJ2-3; TRBD2 agrees at 11 bases. This CDR3 contains 14 residues. V dropped 4 bases and J dropped 4; count of bases not matched to a gene: 1. Germline CDR1 SNHLY, CDR2 FYNNEI. This CDR3 reads CASSVGLAADTQYF. CDR3 nucleotides: TGTGCCAGCAGTGTGGGACTAGCGGCAGATACGCAGTATTTT.

V usage is TRBV21-1 and J usage is TRBJ2-7; the D call of TRBD1 is as the table states it, not checked on the DNA. TRBV21-1 is assigned pseudogene status. The CDR3 is 14 residues long. CDR3 in amino acids: CASSKGQRGYEQYF. The CDR3 nucleotides read TGTGCCAGCAGCAAGGGACAGAGGGGATACGAGCAGTACTTC.

The chain joins TRBV4-2 to TRBJ2-7; D is uncertain. The length of the CDR3 is 14 residues. Trimming took off 3 bases at V and 0 bases at J, with 9 bases between the two ends. From germline, CDR1 is LGHNA and CDR2 YNFKEQ. The CDR3 nucleotides read TGTGCCAGCAGCCATTTCCCGAGCTCCTACGAGCAGTACTTC. Its protein product is CASSHFPSSYEQYF.

The rearrangement joins TRBV10-3 to TRBJ1-6, with a possible D match to TRBD1 (6 bases). V lost 6 bases to trimming and J lost 6 bases, with 12 bases between them. The CDR3 is 14 residues long. Germline V lookup: CDR1 ENHRY, CDR2 SYGVKD. The CDR3 loop is CAIRGDRTNSPLHF. DNA for the CDR3: TGTGCCATCAGGGGCGACAGGACTAATTCACCCCTCCACTTT.